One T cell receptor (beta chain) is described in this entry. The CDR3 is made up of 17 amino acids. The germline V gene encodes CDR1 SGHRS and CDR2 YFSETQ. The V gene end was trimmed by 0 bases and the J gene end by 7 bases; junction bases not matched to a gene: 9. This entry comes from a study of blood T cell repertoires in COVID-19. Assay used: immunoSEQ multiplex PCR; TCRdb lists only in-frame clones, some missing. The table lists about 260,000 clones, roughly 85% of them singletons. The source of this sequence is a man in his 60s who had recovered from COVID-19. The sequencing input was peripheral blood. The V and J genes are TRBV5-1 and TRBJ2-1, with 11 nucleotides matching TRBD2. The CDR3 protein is CASSLGLAGGSLNEQFF. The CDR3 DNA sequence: TGCGCCAGCAGCTTGGGTCTAGCGGGAGGTTCGTTGAATGAGCAGTTCTTC.